These 17 T cell receptor beta chains were sequenced from one sample in a study of graft-versus-host responses after intestinal transplantation. What these receptors recognize is not known. The protocol was immunoSEQ multiplex PCR, while the TCRdb copy is restricted to in-frame clones and leaves out a portion. The sample lists around 88,000 clones; around 83% were seen once. Material: unstimulated CD8+ T cells sorted from spleen or lymph node cells, obtained before intestinal transplant. The receptors were gathered from a human donor who received an intestinal transplant.

The V call is TRBV29-1, the J call TRBJ2-7, with D perhaps TRBD1 or TRBD2 (5 bases each). The CDR3 sequence is 16 residues long. Germline CDR1 is SQVTM and CDR2 is ANQGSEA. Trimming stripped 6 bases from V and 2 bases from J, with 23 bases between. In nucleotides, the CDR3 is TGCAGCGTCGGAACTTTGAGGGACGAAGGAACCTACGAGCAGTACTTC. As protein: CSVGTLRDEGTYEQYF.

The J gene is TRBJ2-1, the V gene TRBV21-1; TRBD2 is taken as the D call from the table, unchecked against the DNA. TRBV21-1 is marked as a pseudogene. The CDR3 contains 19 residues. This CDR3 is CASVELLGLAGGPGNEQFF. The DNA of the CDR3 is TGTGCCAGCGTGGAGTTGCTGGGACTAGCGGGGGGGCCGGGAAATGAGCAGTTCTTC.

V is TRBV11-1 and J is TRBJ2-5; D is ambiguous. Germline-derived CDR1 and CDR2 are SGHAT and FQDESV (reference sequence). Trimming shortened V by 7 bases and J by 2 bases, and 11 bases separated the two germline ends. This CDR3 is 13 amino acids long. CDR3 nucleotide sequence: TGTGCCAGCACCGCGGAGAAACAAGAGACCCAGTACTTC. Its protein product is CASTAEKQETQYF.

The rearrangement uses TRBV13 and TRBJ2-1; the match to TRBD2 covers 8 bases. Germline V gene lookup returns CDR1 PRHDT and CDR2 FYEKMQ (reference sequence). Trimming took 1 base from V and 7 from J; bases not matched to a gene: 6. The CDR3 sequence is 15 residues long. As DNA, the CDR3 is TGTGCCAGCAGCTTAGCGGGAGGGCTGAGTAATGAGCAGTTCTTC. Translation gives CASSLAGGLSNEQFF.

In this sample, this clone turned up once. The V call is TRBV7-9, the J call TRBJ2-7; D is undetermined. CDR1 is SEHNR, CDR2 FQNEAQ, per germline (reference sequence). Trimming took 6 bases from V and 0 from J, leaving 12 bases between them. The length of the CDR3 is 14 residues. CDR3 DNA sequence: TGTGCCAGCAGACGGAGAAGGAGCTCCTACGAGCAGTACTTC. Translation: CASRRRRSSYEQYF.

The V and J genes are TRBV5-5 and TRBJ1-5; no firm D call. With 0 bases removed from V and 0 bases from J, the gap between germline ends came to 13 bases. In germline, CDR1 is SGHKS, CDR2 YYEKEE (reference sequence). This CDR3 has 17 residues. The CDR3 DNA is TGTGCCAGCAGCTTGGACCCAGACGACTATAGCAATCAGCCCCAGCATTTT. Protein product: CASSLDPDDYSNQPQHF.

The rearrangement links TRBV6-6 to TRBJ1-1, with 9 positions matching TRBD1. The ends lost 5 bases at V and 1 base at J; junction bases unmatched: 5. Germline CDR1 MNHNY, CDR2 SVGAGI (reference sequence). The CDR3 covers 15 residues. The CDR3 nucleotides are TGTGCCAGCAGTCCAATGACAGGGGGGAACACTGAAGCTTTCTTT. Its protein product is CASSPMTGGNTEAFF.

The chain is built from TRBV5-4 and TRBJ1-2, with D possibly matching TRBD1 (5 bases). The germline CDR1 and CDR2 sequences are SGHNT and YYREEE (reference sequence). This CDR3 has 14 amino acids. V lost 3 bases, J lost 7 bases, and 16 bases lay in between. The CDR3: CASSSPGGGTGYTF. For the CDR3, the DNA is TGTGCCAGCAGCTCGCCCGGTGGGGGTACTGGCTACACCTTC.

This clone was counted only a few times. This chain uses TRBV11-2 with TRBJ1-1; D not certain. The CDR3 sequence is 13 residues long. Trimming removed 5 bases at V and 9 bases at J, with 16 bases between. Per the germline V gene, CDR1 is SGHAT and CDR2 is FQNNGV. This chain's CDR3 is CASSPRSRGKAFF. The CDR3 DNA reads TGTGCCAGCAGCCCCCGGTCTCGCGGCAAAGCTTTCTTT.

This chain connects TRBV25-1 to TRBJ1-2; possible D gene TRBD1, 5 bases. V shed 1 base and J shed 7 bases, with 10 bases lying between them. CDR3 size: 13 residues. Germline lookup yields CDR1 MGHDK and CDR2 SYGVNS. CDR3 loop: CASSELAGFGYTF. Here the CDR3 DNA reads TGTGCCAGCAGTGAATTAGCAGGGTTTGGCTACACCTTC.

This clone appeared a single time. The rearrangement uses TRBV5-6 and TRBJ1-1, with D tentatively TRBD1 (5 bases). The ends were cut back, 1 base at V and 4 bases at J, with 14 bases in the middle. This CDR3 is 15 amino acids long. Germline lookup yields CDR1 SGHDT and CDR2 YYEEEE. The CDR3 DNA reads TGTGCCAGCAGCTTGAATAAGGGACCAGGCACTGAAGCTTTCTTT. It is translated as CASSLNKGPGTEAFF.

The genes are TRBV2 and TRBJ2-7; D may correspond to TRBD1 or TRBD2 (6 bases each). Germline-derived CDR1 and CDR2 are SNHLY and FYNNEI. CDR3 size: 15 residues. V was shortened by 3 bases and J by 3 bases, with 15 bases between the two germline ends. This CDR3 is CASSEWGAKDYEQYF. CDR3 nucleotide sequence: TGTGCCAGCAGTGAGTGGGGGGCTAAGGACTACGAGCAGTACTTC.

This clone was detected a few times. The chain couples TRBV19 to TRBJ2-1, with 8 bases matching TRBD2. The J segment lost 5 bases and the V segment lost 1 base, leaving 4 bases of the junction unmatched. Per the germline V gene, CDR1 is LNHDA and CDR2 is SQIVND (reference sequence). The CDR3 has 15 residues. The CDR3 protein is CASSIVPGGDNEQFF. Written as DNA, the CDR3 is TGTGCCAGTAGTATAGTACCCGGGGGGGACAATGAGCAGTTCTTC.

The V gene is TRBV5-6, the J gene TRBJ1-5, with TRBD1 identical over 10 bases. The V and J ends lost 2 bases and 7 bases, in that order; junction bases with no gene match: 9. Germline CDR1 is SGHDT and CDR2 is YYEEEE. The CDR3 has 16 amino acids. The CDR3 coding sequence is TGTGCCAGCAGCTTACTCCTGACAGGGGGCGAACAGCCCCAGCATTTT. Encoded protein: CASSLLLTGGEQPQHF.

The rearrangement links TRBV5-6 to TRBJ2-1, with 9 bases lining up with TRBD2. CDR3 length equals 16 residues. Germline V gives CDR1 SGHDT, CDR2 YYEEEE. V shed 0 bases and J 9 bases; nucleotides not matched to a gene: 10. CDR3 in amino acids: CASSLDLAGLFGEQFF. CDR3 in DNA: TGTGCCAGCAGCTTGGATCTAGCGGGACTTTTCGGTGAGCAGTTCTTC.

The chain links TRBV4-1 to TRBJ2-7; D is perhaps TRBD2 (5 bases). The CDR3 extends over 14 amino acids. From germline, CDR1 is MGHRA and CDR2 YSYEKL. V gave up 0 bases and J gave up 3 bases, with 9 bases separating them. Written as DNA, the CDR3 is TGCGCCAGCAGCCAAGAGTCACGGGGCTACGAGCAGTACTTC. It codes for CASSQESRGYEQYF.

This clone was seen only once. This chain uses TRBV6-5 with TRBJ2-5; tentative D call: TRBD1 (6 bases). V lost 2 bases and J 10 bases, leaving 17 bases between the germline ends. This CDR3 is 14 amino acids long. CDR1 and CDR2 from the germline V gene are MNHEY and SVGAGI. The CDR3 is CASSYGQLQGNQYF. CDR3 DNA sequence: TGTGCCAGCAGTTACGGTCAACTCCAGGGGAACCAGTACTTC.